The clone carrying this T cell receptor beta chain has a count of ten or more. Profiling of TCR beta VDJ combinations and CDR3 sequences used genomic DNA as template. Via MiXCR, TCRdb re-called the reads, giving one row per CDR3 protein. In the table there are 150,000 to 200,000 distinct CDR3 sequences, 64% of which are singletons. This CDR3 comprises 11 residues. Deletions cut 3 bases from V and 4 bases from J, with 4 bases between. Germline V gives CDR1 MNHEY, CDR2 SVGEGT. This record belongs to a study of CD8+CD57+ T cells in acquired aplastic anemia. This TCR came from a human donor with severe aplastic anemia or a healthy control (not recorded which). Sequenced input: sorted CD4+, CD8+, or CD8+CD57+ T cells (not recorded which) from PBMCs. The chain joins TRBV6-2 or TRBV6-3 to TRBJ2-7; no clear D gene. The CDR3 protein is CASSYTYEQYF. CDR3 nucleotide sequence: TGTGCCAGCAGTTATACGTACGAGCAGTACTTC.